Listed below are T cell receptor beta chains from one sample, sequenced in a study of T cell responses to AZD1222 COVID-19 vaccine. Produced via immunoSEQ multiplex PCR; TCRdb's table is partial and in-frame only. The data show about 150,000 clones, with roughly 92% seen just once and around 1.5% held by the top ten. Source: peripheral blood, taken on day 0 of AZD1222 vaccination. The receptors were sampled from an adult in good health. CDR3s include the opening cysteine and the closing phenylalanine or tryptophan. A D gene is named only where the DNA matches it firmly. A row's size may be missing; if present it is once, few, many or a size class.

v_gene: TRBV3-1/TRBV3-2; abundance: NA; d_gene: TRBD1; j_gene: TRBJ1-2; CDR3aa: CASSPGTGRYGYTF; CDR3nt: TGTGCCAGCAGCCCCGGGACAGGCCGCTATGGCTACACCTTC
v_gene: TRBV6-2/TRBV6-3; abundance: NA; d_gene: TRBD1; j_gene: TRBJ2-7; CDR3aa: CASSLGQGRQPYEQYF; CDR3nt: TGTGCCAGCAGTTTAGGACAGGGAAGGCAACCCTACGAGCAGTACTTC
v_gene: TRBV7-9; abundance: once; d_gene: NA; j_gene: TRBJ1-4; CDR3aa: CASTAGEIEKLFF; CDR3nt: TGTGCCAGCACCGCTGGGGAGATAGAAAAACTGTTTTTT
v_gene: TRBV5-1; abundance: NA; d_gene: TRBD1; j_gene: TRBJ1-3; CDR3aa: CASSFGARGSGNTIYF; CDR3nt: TGCGCCAGCAGCTTCGGGGCCAGGGGGTCAGGAAACACCATATATTTT
v_gene: TRBV19; abundance: few; d_gene: NA; j_gene: TRBJ1-2; CDR3aa: CASRIAGATHGYTF; CDR3nt: TGTGCCAGTAGGATAGCGGGGGCGACCCATGGCTACACCTTC
v_gene: TRBV5-1; abundance: NA; d_gene: NA; j_gene: TRBJ2-7; CDR3aa: CASSLGWGVRAYSYEQYF; CDR3nt: TGCGCCAGCAGCTTGGGGTGGGGGGTCAGAGCCTACTCCTACGAGCAGTACTTC
v_gene: TRBV30; abundance: NA; d_gene: TRBD1; j_gene: TRBJ1-1; CDR3aa: CAWRGQGTTEAFF; CDR3nt: TGTGCCTGGAGGGGACAGGGGACCACTGAAGCTTTCTTT
v_gene: TRBV6-5; abundance: NA; d_gene: TRBD2; j_gene: TRBJ2-3; CDR3aa: CASSYSNLADTDTQYF; CDR3nt: TGTGCCAGCAGTTACTCGAACCTAGCGGACACAGATACGCAGTATTTT
v_gene: TRBV20-1; abundance: NA; d_gene: NA; j_gene: TRBJ2-1; CDR3aa: CSASIIGGYNEQFF; CDR3nt: TGCAGTGCTAGTATCATAGGAGGGTACAATGAGCAGTTCTTC
v_gene: TRBV6-4; abundance: NA; d_gene: TRBD1; j_gene: TRBJ1-1; CDR3aa: CASSDSTGGRTEAFF; CDR3nt: TGTGCCAGCAGTGACTCGACAGGGGGAAGGACTGAAGCTTTCTTT
v_gene: TRBV10-3; abundance: NA; d_gene: NA; j_gene: TRBJ2-3; CDR3aa: CAISDREVDTQYF; CDR3nt: TGTGCCATCAGCGACAGGGAGGTTGATACGCAGTATTTT
v_gene: TRBV6-5; abundance: NA; d_gene: NA; j_gene: TRBJ2-1; CDR3aa: CASSYSPSSYNEQFF; CDR3nt: TGTGCCAGCAGTTACTCGCCAAGCTCCTACAATGAGCAGTTCTTC
v_gene: TRBV5-8; abundance: NA; d_gene: TRBD2; j_gene: TRBJ2-3; CDR3aa: CASSFSGMGADTQYF; CDR3nt: TGTGCCAGCAGCTTTAGCGGGATGGGGGCAGATACGCAGTATTTT
v_gene: TRBV7-8; abundance: NA; d_gene: NA; j_gene: TRBJ2-7; CDR3aa: CASRRTYGQDYEQYF; CDR3nt: TGTGCCAGCCGTCGGACCTACGGGCAGGATTACGAGCAGTACTTC
v_gene: TRBV6-2/TRBV6-3; abundance: NA; d_gene: NA; j_gene: TRBJ2-2; CDR3aa: CASSYIPNTGELFF; CDR3nt: TGTGCCAGCAGTTACATCCCGAACACCGGGGAGCTGTTTTTT